This T cell receptor (beta chain) originates from a study of blood T cells in healthy people across ages. A second roughly 6 to 11 cycle PCR used barcoded and J-beta primers. TCRdb re-called the 5' RACE reads with MiXCR, one entry per CDR3 protein. Seen here are about a million distinct CDR3 sequences, around 54% observed once, and the top ten hold roughly a fifth. Findings of the study overall: The recorded TCR beta diversity per million T cells decreased in a roughly linear manner with age.

As for this clonotype: Its antigen remains unidentified.

In germline, CDR1 is DFQATT, CDR2 SNEGSKA (reference sequence). With 6 bases removed from V and 7 bases from J, the gap between germline ends came to 13 bases. CDR3 length equals 13 residues. The chain couples TRBV20-1 to TRBJ2-6; tentatively, D is TRBD2 (6 bases). The TCR comes from a woman aged 55-69 years in good health. Sequenced input: blood. For the CDR3, the DNA is TGCAGTGCAATTAGCGGATCCGCCAACGTCCTGACTTTC. It yields the protein CSAISGSANVLTF.